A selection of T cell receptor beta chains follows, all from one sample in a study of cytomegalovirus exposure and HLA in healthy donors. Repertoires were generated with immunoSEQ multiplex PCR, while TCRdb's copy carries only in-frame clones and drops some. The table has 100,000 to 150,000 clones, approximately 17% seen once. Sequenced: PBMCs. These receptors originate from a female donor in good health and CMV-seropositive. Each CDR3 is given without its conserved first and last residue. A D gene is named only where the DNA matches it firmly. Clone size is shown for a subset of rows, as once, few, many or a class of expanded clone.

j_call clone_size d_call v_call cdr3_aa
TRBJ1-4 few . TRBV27 ASSLIWRGEKLF
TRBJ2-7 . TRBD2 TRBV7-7 ASSFSGRSEQY
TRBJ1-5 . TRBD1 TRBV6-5 ASSWDRAGQPQH
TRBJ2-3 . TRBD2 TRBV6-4 ASSALRSGSVYVLDTQY
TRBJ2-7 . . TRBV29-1 SVFGGGRTYEQY
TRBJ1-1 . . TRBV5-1 ASSFLGQLNTEAF
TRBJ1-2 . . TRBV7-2 ASSLWLQGLDGYT
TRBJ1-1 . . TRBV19 ASRTGNTEAF
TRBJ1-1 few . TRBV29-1 SVDTGNWVTEAF
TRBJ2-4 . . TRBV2 ASSAGERGQY
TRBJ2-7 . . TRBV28 ASRSPSDHGAYEQY
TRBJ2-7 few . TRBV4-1 ASSQAPGYGEQY
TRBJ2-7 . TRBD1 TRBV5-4 ASSLRTTGGEQY
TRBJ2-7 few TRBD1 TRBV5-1 ASDLGDRGRLSDEQY
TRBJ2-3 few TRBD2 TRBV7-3 ASSQRAGAADTQY
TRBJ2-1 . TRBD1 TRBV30 AWSVGQGAYNEQF
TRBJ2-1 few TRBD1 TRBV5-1 ASSLATGGRLYNEQF
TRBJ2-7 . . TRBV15 ATSGTIPAEQY
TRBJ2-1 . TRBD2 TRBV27 ASSQSRLAGGLTYNEQF
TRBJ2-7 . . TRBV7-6 ASSLTIQAHPD
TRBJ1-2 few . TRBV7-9 ASSRKTETHYGYT
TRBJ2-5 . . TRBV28 ASRPDGGHETQY
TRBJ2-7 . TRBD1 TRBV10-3 AISGGGTGLIYEQY
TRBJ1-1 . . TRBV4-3 ASSQEYGERTAPTEAF
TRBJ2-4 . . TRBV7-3 ASSLPTPIGLTKNIQY
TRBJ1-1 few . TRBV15 ATSVDKDEAF
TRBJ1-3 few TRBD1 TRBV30 AWSVRGRGLGLGNTIY
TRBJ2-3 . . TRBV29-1 SVDEVTDTDTQY
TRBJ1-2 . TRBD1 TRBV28 ASTGGQRYGYT
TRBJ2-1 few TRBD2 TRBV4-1 ASSHHSGGALYEQF
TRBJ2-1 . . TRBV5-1 ASSLEPGSYNEQF
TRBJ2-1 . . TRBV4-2 ASSPRLIRTNEQF
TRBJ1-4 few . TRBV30 AWSRGSTNEKLF
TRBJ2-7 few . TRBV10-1 ASREGSSATYEQY
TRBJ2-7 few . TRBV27 ASSFTVSSYEQY
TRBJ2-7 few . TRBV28 ASSLPTGKGHEQY
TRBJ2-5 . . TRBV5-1 ASSLVPGGGETQY
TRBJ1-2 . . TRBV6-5 ASSARGDLYGYT
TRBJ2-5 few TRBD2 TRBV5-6 ASSLVASGRETQY
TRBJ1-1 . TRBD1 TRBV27 ASSLRDRAVEAF
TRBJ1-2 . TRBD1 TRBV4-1 ASSRGQGGAYGYT
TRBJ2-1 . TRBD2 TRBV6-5 ASTRLAGGDNEQF
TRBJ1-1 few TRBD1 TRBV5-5 ASSLGDRETEAF
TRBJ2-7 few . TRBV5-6 ASSQLERYEQY
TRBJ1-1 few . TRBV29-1 SVEGTAGRGNTEAF
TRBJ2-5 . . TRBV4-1 ASSQDSWTPSQETQY
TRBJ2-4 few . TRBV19 ASSNLDRGNIQY
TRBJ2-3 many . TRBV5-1 ASSWEWEDTQY
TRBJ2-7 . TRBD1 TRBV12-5 ASGRTGMDRSSSYEQY
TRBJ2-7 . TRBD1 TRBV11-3 ASSPGQGIEQY